The TCR beta chain under discussion was sequenced for a study of patients and donors after allogeneic stem cell transplantation. Germline assignment: CDR1 DFQATT and CDR2 SNEGSKA (reference sequence). There are 15 residues in the CDR3. Trimming removed 6 bases from V and 7 bases from J; junction bases left unmatched: 11. TCRdb reanalysed the RT-PCR reads using MiXCR and keeps one entry per CDR3 protein. Seen here are about 150,000 distinct CDR3 sequences, 30% to 45% observed once, and the top ten hold 40% to 55%. Source material: blood, either unsorted or a sorted T cell fraction (not recorded which). This sequence originates from a human donor who was either an allogeneic HSCT recipient or a stem cell or donor lymphocyte infusion donor (not recorded which). It is not recorded whose cells these are; they may come from a transplant donor. The V gene is TRBV20-1, the J gene TRBJ1-6; 8 positions agree with TRBD1. The CDR3 reads CSATGQGGPNSPLHF. The CDR3 nucleotides read TGCAGTGCCACTGGACAGGGCGGACCGAATTCACCCCTCCACTTT.